This is a list of T cell receptor beta chains from one sample in a study of cytomegalovirus exposure and HLA in healthy donors. Method: immunoSEQ multiplex PCR; TCRdb's copy keeps in-frame clones and lacks some. This sample contains some 200,000 clones. The material sequenced was PBMCs. All receptors derive from a boy younger than 18 in good health and CMV-seronegative. The CDR3 runs from the conserved cysteine through the conserved F or W. D genes are given only for firm matches.

D,V,J,CDR3,DNA
NA,TRBV7-9,TRBJ2-5,CASRSSGETQYF,TGTGCCAGCAGGTCCTCGGGTGAGACCCAGTACTTC
NA,TRBV27,TRBJ1-1,CASSANPGDTEAFF,TGTGCCAGCAGTGCTAACCCCGGGGACACTGAAGCTTTCTTT
NA,TRBV11-2,TRBJ1-2,CASSHLAGAYYGYTF,TGTGCCAGCAGCCATCTGGCAGGGGCTTACTATGGCTACACCTTC
TRBD2,TRBV19,TRBJ2-7,CASSINGGGDYEQYF,TGTGCCAGTAGTATAAATGGCGGGGGGGACTACGAGCAGTACTTC
TRBD2,TRBV28,TRBJ2-7,CAATPPIRGGDRNEQYF,TGTGCCGCGACCCCCCCTATCCGGGGGGGCGATCGTAACGAGCAGTACTTC
TRBD2,TRBV7-6,TRBJ2-7,CASSLGTSGNEQYF,TGTGCCAGCAGCTTAGGGACTAGCGGAAACGAGCAGTACTTC
TRBD2,TRBV7-6,TRBJ2-5,CASSLRTSGHQETQYF,TGTGCCAGCAGTCTTAGGACTAGCGGGCACCAAGAGACCCAGTACTTC
NA,TRBV9,TRBJ2-7,CASSGSEVGEQYF,TGTGCCAGCAGCGGGTCCGAGGTGGGCGAGCAGTACTTC
NA,TRBV5-1,TRBJ2-5,CASSLVQGTETQYF,TGCGCCAGCAGCTTGGTACAGGGAACGGAGACCCAGTACTTC
TRBD1,TRBV29-1,TRBJ2-5,CSVGGTESTQETQYF,TGCAGCGTTGGGGGGACAGAGAGTACTCAAGAGACCCAGTACTTC
TRBD1,TRBV5-6,TRBJ1-1,CASSLRTGPQRKTFF,TGTGCCAGCAGCCTCCGGACAGGGCCCCAGAGGAAGACTTTCTTT
NA,TRBV6-5,TRBJ1-4,CASKGALNEKLFF,TGTGCCAGCAAAGGGGCCCTTAATGAAAAACTGTTTTTT
TRBD2,TRBV6-1,TRBJ2-1,CASSGTSGGANEQFF,TGTGCCAGCAGTGGGACTAGCGGGGGGGCCAATGAGCAGTTCTTC
NA,TRBV6-5,TRBJ1-2,CASTQGFDGYTF,TGTGCCAGTACCCAGGGTTTTGATGGCTACACCTTC
TRBD1,TRBV5-3,TRBJ1-4,CARSSPDRGMTEDEKLFF,TGTGCCAGAAGCTCCCCGGACAGGGGCATGACGGAGGATGAAAAACTGTTTTTT
NA,TRBV5-1,TRBJ2-7,CASSLLTDAAYEQYF,TGCGCCAGCAGCTTGTTGACAGACGCAGCCTACGAGCAGTACTTC
NA,TRBV7-9,TRBJ1-4,CASSGRESATNEKLFF,TGTGCCAGCAGCGGACGGGAATCAGCAACTAATGAAAAACTGTTTTTT
NA,TRBV4-1,TRBJ1-4,CASSHWTQGDEKLFF,TGCGCCAGCAGCCACTGGACACAAGGGGATGAAAAACTGTTTTTT
NA,TRBV7-2,TRBJ2-1,CASSSRPSGFDEQFF,TGTGCCAGCAGCAGCCGACCTTCGGGGTTCGATGAGCAGTTCTTC
NA,TRBV19,TRBJ1-2,CASTLTHITSRGYTF,TGTGCCAGTACCCTAACGCATATCACTTCCAGGGGCTACACCTTC
TRBD1,TRBV4-1,TRBJ1-3,CASSQSDRFRGNTIYF,TGCGCCAGCAGCCAATCGGACAGGTTCCGCGGAAACACCATATATTTT
NA,TRBV5-6,TRBJ2-7,CASSLYLGPYEQYF,TGTGCCAGCAGCTTGTACCTGGGCCCCTACGAGCAGTACTTC
NA,TRBV5-1,TRBJ1-2,CASSPFPSAYGYTF,TGCGCCAGCAGCCCGTTTCCCAGCGCCTATGGCTACACCTTC
TRBD1,TRBV7-3,TRBJ1-2,CASSLTPRRDRGFGGYTF,TGTGCCAGCAGCTTAACTCCCCGCCGGGACAGGGGTTTTGGTGGCTACACCTTC
NA,TRBV4-1,TRBJ2-7,CASSQLQGGSQEQYF,TGCGCCAGCAGCCAACTGCAAGGAGGAAGTCAAGAGCAGTACTTC
NA,TRBV7-8,TRBJ2-1,CASSVDKTGEQFF,TGTGCCAGCAGCGTCGATAAAACTGGTGAGCAGTTCTTC
NA,TRBV4-2,TRBJ2-1,CASSEYSGTQFF,TGTGCCAGCAGCGAATATAGCGGTACCCAGTTCTTC
NA,TRBV5-1,TRBJ2-5,CASSVGTSQETQYF,TGCGCCAGCAGCGTCGGGACTTCCCAAGAGACCCAGTACTTC
TRBD2,TRBV5-4,TRBJ2-7,CASRPLGGGAYEQYF,TGTGCCAGCCGCCCCCTGGGCGGGGGGGCTTACGAGCAGTACTTC
TRBD2,TRBV12-5,TRBJ2-5,CASGSGLAEYQETQYF,TGTGCTAGTGGTTCAGGACTAGCGGAATACCAAGAGACCCAGTACTTC
NA,TRBV5-1,TRBJ1-4,CASHGSDNEKLFF,TGCGCCAGCCACGGGAGTGATAATGAAAAACTGTTTTTT
TRBD1,TRBV28,TRBJ2-7,CASSSYGDSGYEQYF,TGTGCCAGCAGTTCCTATGGGGACAGCGGATACGAGCAGTACTTC
NA,TRBV10-1,TRBJ1-1,CASAGGKNTEAFF,TGCGCCAGCGCTGGAGGGAAGAACACTGAAGCTTTCTTT
NA,TRBV28,TRBJ1-2,CASSPTGQPTNYGYTF,TGTGCCAGCAGTCCTACCGGACAGCCAACTAACTATGGCTACACCTTC
TRBD1,TRBV10-2,TRBJ2-7,CASRPGDRGYEQYF,TGCGCCAGCAGACCTGGGGACAGGGGGTACGAGCAGTACTTC